This T cell receptor (beta chain) was retrieved from a study of blood T cells in healthy people across ages. Combining a sample-barcoded 5' primer with a J-beta primer mix, a second PCR ran for roughly 7 to 12 cycles. TCRdb reanalysed the 5' RACE reads using MiXCR and keeps one entry per CDR3 protein. The table shows just under 750,000 distinct CDR3 sequences, with roughly 20% occurring only once. There are a few counts of this clonotype. The germline V gene encodes CDR1 SGHAT and CDR2 FQNNGV. The V gene end was trimmed by 3 bases and the J gene end by 16 bases; junction bases not matched to a gene: 12. The CDR3 is 14 residues long.

This TCR was recovered from a man aged 70 or older in good health. The source material was blood. This chain connects TRBV11-2 to TRBJ2-1; 10 bases are a match to TRBD2. The CDR3 DNA reads TGTGCCAGCAGCTTGGGGCTAGCGGGGGCCCATATATTCTTC. Protein sequence: CASSLGLAGAHIFF.